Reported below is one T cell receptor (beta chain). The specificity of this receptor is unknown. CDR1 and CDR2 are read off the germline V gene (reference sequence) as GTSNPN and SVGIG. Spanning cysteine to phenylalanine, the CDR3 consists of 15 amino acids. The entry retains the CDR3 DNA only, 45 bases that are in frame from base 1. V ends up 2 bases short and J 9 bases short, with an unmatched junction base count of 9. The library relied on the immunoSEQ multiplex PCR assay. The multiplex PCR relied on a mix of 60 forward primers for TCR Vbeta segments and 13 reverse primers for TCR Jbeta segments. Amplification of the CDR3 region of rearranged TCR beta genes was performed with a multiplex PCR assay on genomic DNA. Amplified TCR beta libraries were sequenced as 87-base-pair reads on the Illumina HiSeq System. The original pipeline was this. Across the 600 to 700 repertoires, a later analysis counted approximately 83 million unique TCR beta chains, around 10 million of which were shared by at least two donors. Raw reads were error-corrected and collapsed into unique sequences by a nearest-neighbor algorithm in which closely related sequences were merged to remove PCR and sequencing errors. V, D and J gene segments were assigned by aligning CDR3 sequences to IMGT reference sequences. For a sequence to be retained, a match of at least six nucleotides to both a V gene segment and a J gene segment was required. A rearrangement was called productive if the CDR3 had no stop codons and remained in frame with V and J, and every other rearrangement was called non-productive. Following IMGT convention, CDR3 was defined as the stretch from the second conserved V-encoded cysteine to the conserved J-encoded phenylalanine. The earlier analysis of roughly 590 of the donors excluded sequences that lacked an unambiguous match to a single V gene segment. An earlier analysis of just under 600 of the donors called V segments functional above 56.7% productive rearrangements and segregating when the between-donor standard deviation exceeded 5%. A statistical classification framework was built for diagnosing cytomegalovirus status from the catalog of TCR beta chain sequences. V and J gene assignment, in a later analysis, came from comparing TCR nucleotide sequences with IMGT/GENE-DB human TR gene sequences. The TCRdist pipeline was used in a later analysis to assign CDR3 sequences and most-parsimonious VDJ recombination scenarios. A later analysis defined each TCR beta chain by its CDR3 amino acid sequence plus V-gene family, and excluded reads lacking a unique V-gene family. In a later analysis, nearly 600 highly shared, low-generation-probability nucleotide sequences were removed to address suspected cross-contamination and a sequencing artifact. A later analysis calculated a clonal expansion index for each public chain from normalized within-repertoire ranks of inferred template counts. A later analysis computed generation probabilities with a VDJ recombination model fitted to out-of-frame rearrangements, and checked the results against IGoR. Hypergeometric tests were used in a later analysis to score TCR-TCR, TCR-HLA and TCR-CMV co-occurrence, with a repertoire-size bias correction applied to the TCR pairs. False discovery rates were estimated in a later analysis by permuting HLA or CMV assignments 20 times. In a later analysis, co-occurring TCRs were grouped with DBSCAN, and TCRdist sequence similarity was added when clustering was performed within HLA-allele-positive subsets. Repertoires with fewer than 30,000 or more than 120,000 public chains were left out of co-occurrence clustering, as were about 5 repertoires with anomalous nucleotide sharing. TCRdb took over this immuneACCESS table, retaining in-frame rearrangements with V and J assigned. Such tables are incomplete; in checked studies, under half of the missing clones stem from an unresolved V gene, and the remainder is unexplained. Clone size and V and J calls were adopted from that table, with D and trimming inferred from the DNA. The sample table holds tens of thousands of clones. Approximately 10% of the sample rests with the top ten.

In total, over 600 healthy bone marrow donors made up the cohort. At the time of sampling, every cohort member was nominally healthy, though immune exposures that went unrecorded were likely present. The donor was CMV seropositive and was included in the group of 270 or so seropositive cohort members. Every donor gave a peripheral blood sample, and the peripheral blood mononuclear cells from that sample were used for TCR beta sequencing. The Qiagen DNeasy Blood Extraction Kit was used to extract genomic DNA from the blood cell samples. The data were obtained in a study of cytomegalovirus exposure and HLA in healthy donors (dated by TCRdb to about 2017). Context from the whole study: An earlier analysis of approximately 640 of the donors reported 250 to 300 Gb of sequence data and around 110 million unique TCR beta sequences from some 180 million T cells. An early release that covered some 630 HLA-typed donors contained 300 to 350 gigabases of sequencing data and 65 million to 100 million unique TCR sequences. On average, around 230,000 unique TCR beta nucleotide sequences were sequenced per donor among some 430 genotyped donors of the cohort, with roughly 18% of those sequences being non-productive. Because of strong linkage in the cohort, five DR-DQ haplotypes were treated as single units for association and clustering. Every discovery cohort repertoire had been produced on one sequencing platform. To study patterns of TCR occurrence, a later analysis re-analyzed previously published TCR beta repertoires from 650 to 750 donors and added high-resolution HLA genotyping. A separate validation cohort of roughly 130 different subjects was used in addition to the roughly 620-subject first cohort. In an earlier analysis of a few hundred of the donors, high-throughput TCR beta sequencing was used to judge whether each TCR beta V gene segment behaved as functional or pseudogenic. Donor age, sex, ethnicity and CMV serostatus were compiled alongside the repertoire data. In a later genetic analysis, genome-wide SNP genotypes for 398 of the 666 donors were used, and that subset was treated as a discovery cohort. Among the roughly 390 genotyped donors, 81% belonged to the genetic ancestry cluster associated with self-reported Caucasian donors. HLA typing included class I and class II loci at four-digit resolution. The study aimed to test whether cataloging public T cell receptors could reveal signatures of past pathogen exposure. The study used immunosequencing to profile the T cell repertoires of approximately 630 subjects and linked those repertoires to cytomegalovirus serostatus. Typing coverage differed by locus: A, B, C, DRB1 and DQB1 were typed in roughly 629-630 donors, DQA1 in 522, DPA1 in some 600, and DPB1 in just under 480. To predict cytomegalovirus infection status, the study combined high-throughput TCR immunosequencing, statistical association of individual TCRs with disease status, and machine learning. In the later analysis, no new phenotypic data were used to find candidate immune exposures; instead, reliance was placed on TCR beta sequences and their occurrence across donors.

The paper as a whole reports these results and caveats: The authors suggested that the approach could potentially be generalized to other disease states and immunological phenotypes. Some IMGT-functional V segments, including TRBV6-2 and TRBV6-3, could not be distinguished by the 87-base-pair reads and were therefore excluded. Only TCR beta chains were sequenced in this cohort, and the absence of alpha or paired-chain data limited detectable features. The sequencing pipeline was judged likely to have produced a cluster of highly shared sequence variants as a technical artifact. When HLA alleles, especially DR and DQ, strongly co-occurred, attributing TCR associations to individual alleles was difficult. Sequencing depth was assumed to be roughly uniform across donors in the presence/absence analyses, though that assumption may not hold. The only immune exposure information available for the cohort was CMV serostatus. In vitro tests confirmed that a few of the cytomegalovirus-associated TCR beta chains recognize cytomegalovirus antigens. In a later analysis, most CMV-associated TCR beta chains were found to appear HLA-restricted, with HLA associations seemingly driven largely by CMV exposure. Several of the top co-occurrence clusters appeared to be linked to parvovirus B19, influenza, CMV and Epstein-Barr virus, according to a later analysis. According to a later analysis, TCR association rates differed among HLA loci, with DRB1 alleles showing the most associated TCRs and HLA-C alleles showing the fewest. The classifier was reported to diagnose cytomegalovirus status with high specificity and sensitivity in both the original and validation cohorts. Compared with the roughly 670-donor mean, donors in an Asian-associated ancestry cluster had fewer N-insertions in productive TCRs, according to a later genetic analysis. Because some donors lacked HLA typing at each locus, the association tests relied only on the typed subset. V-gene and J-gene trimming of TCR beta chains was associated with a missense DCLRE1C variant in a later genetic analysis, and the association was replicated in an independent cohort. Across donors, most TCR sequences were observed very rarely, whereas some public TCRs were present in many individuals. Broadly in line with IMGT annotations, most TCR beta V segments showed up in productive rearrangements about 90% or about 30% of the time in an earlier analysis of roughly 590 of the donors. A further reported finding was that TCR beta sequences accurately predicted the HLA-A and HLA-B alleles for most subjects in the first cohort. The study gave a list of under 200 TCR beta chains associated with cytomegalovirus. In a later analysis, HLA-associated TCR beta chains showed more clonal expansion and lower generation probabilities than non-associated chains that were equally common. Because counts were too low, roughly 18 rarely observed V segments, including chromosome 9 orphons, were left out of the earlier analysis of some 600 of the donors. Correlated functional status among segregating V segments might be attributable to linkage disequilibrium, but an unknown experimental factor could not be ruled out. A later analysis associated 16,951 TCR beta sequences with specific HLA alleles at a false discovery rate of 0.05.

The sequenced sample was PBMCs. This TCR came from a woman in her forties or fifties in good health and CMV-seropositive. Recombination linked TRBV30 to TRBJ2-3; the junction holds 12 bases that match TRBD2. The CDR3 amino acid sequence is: CAWSRGLAGLPTQYF. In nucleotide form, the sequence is TGTGCCTGGAGTCGCGGACTAGCGGGACTCCCCACGCAGTATTTT.